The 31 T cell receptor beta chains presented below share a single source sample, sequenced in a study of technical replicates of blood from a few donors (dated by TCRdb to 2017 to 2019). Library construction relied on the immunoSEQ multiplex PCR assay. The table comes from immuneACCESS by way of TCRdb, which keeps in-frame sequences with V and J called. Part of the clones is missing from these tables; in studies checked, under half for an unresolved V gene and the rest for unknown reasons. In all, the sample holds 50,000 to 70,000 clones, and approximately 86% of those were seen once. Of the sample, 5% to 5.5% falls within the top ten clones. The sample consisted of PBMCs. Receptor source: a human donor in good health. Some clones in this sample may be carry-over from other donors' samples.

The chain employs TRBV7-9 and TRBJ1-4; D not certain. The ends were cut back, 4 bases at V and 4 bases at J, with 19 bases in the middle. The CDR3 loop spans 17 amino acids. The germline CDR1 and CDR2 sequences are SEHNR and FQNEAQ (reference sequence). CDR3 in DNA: TGTGCCAGCAGCTCAATTGGCGCGGGGAGGTATAATGAAAAACTGTTTTTT. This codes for CASSSIGAGRYNEKLFF.

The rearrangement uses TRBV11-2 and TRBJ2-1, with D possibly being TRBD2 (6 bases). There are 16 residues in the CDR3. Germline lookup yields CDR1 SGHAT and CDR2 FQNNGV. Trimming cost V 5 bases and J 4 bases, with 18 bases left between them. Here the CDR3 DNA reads TGTGCCAGCAGCCGGGCTTTGGTAGCGGAGTACAATGAGCAGTTCTTC. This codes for CASSRALVAEYNEQFF. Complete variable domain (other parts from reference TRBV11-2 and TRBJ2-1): EAGVAQSPRYKIIEKRQSVAFWCNPISGHATLYWYQQILGQGPKLLIQFQNNGVVDDSQLPKDRFSAERLKGVDSTLKIQPAKLEDSAVYLCASSRALVAEYNEQFFGPGTRLTVL.

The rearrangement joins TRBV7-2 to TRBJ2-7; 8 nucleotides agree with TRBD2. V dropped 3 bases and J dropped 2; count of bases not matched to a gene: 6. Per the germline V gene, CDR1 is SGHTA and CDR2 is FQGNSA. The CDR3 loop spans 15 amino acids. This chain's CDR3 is CASSLAGGPTYEQYF. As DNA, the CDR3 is TGTGCCAGCAGCTTGGCGGGGGGACCGACCTACGAGCAGTACTTC.

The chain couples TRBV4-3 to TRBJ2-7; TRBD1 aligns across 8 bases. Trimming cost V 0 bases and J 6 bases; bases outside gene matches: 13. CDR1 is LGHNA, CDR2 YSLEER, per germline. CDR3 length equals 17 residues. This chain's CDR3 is CASSQDLIGAGGREQYF. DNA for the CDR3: TGCGCCAGCAGCCAAGATCTAATAGGGGCAGGGGGCCGCGAGCAGTACTTC.

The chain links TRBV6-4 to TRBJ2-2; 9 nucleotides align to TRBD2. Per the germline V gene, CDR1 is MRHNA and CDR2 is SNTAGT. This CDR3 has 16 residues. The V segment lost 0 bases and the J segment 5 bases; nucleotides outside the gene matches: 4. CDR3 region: CASSDSLAGATGELFF. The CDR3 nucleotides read TGTGCCAGCAGTGACTCTTTAGCGGGAGCAACCGGGGAGCTGTTTTTT.

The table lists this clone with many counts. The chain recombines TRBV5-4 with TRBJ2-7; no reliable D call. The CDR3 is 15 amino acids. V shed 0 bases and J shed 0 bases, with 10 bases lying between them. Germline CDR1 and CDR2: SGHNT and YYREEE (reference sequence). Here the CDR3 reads CASSLDAGYSYEQYF. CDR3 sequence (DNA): TGTGCCAGCAGCTTGGATGCAGGATACTCCTACGAGCAGTACTTC.

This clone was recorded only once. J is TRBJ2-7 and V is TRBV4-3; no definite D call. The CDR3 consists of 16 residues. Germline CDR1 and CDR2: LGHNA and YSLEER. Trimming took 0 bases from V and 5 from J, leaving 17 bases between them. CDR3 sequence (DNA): TGCGCCAGCAGCCAAGATCTGGGCGTTCTATCCCACGAGCAGTACTTC. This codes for CASSQDLGVLSHEQYF.

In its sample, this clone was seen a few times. CDR3 in DNA: TGTGCCAGCAGCTTAGATCTGAATGAGCAGTTCTTC. This codes for CASSLDLNEQFF. V usage is TRBV11-3 and J usage is TRBJ2-1; D uncertain. Trimming shortened V by 0 bases and J by 7 bases, and 4 bases separated the two germline ends. CDR1 is SGHNT and CDR2 is YENEEA in the germline V gene. The CDR3 has 12 residues.

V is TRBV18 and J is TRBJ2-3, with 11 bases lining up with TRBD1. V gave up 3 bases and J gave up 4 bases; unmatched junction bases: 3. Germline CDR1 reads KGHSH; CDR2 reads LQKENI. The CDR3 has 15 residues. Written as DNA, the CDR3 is TGTGCCAGCTCACCCTGGACAGGGGGCCCAGATACGCAGTATTTT. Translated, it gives CASSPWTGGPDTQYF.

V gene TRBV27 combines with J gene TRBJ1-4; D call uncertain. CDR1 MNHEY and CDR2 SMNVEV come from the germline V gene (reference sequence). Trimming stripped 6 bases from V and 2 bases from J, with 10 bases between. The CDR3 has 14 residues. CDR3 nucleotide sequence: TGTGCCAGCAGCCCCTTCCCCACTAATGAAAAACTGTTTTTT. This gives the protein CASSPFPTNEKLFF. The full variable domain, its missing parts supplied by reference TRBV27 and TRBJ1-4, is EAQVTQNPRYLITVTGKKLTVTCSQNMNHEYMSWYRQDPGLGLRQIYYSMNVEVTDKGDVPEGYKVSRKEKRNFPLILESPSPNQTSLYFCASSPFPTNEKLFFGSGTQLSVL.

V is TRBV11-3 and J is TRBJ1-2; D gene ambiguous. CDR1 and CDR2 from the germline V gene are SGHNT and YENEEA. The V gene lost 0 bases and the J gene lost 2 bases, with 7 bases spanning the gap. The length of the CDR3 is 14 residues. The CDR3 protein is CASSLDPGNYGYTF. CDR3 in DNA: TGTGCCAGCAGCTTAGATCCGGGGAACTATGGCTACACCTTC.

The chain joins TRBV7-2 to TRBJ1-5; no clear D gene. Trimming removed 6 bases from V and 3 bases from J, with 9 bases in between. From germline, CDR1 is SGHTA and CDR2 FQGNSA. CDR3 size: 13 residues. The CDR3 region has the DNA TGTGCCAGCAGGGACTCCCCCAATCAGCCCCAGCATTTT. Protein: CASRDSPNQPQHF.

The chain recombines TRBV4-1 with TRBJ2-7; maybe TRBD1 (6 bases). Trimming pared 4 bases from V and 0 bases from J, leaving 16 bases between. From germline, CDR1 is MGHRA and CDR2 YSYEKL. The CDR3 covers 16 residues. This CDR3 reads CASSRGTRDPSYEQYF. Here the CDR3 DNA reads TGCGCCAGCAGCCGGGGGACACGAGACCCCTCCTACGAGCAGTACTTC.

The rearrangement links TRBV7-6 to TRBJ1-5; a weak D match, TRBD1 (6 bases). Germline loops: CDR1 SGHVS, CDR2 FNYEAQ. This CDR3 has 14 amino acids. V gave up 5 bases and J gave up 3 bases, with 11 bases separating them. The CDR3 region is CASSQQGTNQPQHF. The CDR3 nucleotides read TGTGCCAGCAGCCAACAGGGTACCAATCAGCCCCAGCATTTT.

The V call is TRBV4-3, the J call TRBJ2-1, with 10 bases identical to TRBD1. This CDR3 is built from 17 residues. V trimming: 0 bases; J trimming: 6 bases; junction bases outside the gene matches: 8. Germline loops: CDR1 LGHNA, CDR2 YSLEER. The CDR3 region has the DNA TGCGCCAGCAGCCAAGAACCGAGGGACAGGGGATTCAATGAGCAGTTCTTC. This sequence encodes CASSQEPRDRGFNEQFF.

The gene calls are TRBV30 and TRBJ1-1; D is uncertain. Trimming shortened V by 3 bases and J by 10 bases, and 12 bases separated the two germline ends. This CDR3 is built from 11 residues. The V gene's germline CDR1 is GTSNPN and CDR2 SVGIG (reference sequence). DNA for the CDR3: TGTGCCTGGAGATACGAAGGAGGAGCTTTCTTT. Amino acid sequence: CAWRYEGGAFF. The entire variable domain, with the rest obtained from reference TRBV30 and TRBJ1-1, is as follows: SQTIHQWPATLVQPVGSPLSLECTVEGTSNPNLYWYRQAAGRGLQLLFYSVGIGQISSEVPQNLSASRPQDRQFILSSKKLLLSDSGFYLCAWRYEGGAFFGQGTRLTVV.

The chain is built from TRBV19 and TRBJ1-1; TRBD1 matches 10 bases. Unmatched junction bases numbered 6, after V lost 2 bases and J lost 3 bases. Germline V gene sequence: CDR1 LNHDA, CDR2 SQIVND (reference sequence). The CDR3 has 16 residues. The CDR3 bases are TGTGCCAGTAGTATACAAACGGACAGGGGGTACACTGAAGCTTTCTTT. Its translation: CASSIQTDRGYTEAFF.

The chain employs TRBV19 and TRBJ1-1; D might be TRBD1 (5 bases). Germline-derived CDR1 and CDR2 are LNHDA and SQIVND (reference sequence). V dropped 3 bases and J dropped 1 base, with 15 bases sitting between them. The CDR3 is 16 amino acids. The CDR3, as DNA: TGTGCCAGTAGTATGGGCAGGTTAGGGGAGAACACTGAAGCTTTCTTT. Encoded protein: CASSMGRLGENTEAFF.

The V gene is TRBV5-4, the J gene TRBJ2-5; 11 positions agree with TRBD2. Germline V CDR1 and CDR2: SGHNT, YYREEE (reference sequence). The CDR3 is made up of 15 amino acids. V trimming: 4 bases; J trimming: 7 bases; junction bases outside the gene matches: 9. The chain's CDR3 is CASSRLAGPQLTQYF. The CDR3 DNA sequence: TGTGCCAGCAGCAGACTAGCGGGGCCCCAATTGACCCAGTACTTC.

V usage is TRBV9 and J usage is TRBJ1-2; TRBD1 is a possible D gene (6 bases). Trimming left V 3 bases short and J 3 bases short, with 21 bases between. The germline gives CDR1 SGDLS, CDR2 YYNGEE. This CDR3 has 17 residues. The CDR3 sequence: CASSAYTGRPTDYGYTF. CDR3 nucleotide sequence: TGTGCCAGCAGCGCGTACACAGGGCGTCCCACCGACTATGGCTACACCTTC.

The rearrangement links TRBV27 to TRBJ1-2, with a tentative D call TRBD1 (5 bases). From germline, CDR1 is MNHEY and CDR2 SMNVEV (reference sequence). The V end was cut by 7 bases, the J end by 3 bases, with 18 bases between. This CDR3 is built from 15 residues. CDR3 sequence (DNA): TGTGCCAGCAAAAGTTTTGGGGCGCTGGACTATGGCTACACCTTC. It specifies CASKSFGALDYGYTF.

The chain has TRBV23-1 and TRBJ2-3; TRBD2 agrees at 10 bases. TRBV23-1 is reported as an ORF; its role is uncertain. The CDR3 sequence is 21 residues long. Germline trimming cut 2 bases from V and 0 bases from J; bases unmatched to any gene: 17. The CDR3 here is CASSQTLSLPGLAPSTDTQYF. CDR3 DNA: TGCGCCAGCAGTCAAACCCTTTCCCTTCCGGGACTAGCGCCGAGCACAGATACGCAGTATTTT.

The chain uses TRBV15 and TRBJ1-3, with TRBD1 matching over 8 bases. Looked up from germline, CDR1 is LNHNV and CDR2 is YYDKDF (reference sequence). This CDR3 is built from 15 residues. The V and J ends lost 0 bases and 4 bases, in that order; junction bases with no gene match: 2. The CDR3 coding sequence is TGTGCCACCAGCAGAGACAGGGGGCTAGGAAACACCATATATTTT. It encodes CATSRDRGLGNTIYF.

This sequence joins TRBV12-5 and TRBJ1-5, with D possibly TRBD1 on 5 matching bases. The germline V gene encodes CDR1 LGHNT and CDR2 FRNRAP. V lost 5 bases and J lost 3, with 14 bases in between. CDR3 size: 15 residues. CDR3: CASGPEGGANQPQHF. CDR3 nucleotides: TGTGCTAGTGGTCCCGAGGGAGGGGCCAATCAGCCCCAGCATTTT.

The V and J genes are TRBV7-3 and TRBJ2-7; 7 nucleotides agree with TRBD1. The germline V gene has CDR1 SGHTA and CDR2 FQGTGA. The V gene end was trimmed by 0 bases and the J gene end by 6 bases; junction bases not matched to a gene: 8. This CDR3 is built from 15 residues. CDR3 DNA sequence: TGTGCCAGCAGCTTAACGTTCGGAACAGGGGCCGAGCAGTACTTC. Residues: CASSLTFGTGAEQYF.

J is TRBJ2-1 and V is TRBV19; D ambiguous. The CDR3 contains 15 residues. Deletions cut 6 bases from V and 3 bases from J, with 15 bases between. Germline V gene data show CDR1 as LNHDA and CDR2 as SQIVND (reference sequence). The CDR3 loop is CASSQPWAVYNEQFF. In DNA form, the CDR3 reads TGTGCCAGTAGCCAACCTTGGGCAGTCTACAATGAGCAGTTCTTC.

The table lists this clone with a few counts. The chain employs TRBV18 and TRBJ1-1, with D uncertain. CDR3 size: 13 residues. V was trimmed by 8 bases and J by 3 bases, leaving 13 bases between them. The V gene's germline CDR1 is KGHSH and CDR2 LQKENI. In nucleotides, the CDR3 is TGTGCCAGCCTAACAAGGAGGGACACTGAAGCTTTCTTT. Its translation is CASLTRRDTEAFF. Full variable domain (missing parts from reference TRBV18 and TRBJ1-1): NAGVMQNPRHLVRRRGQEARLRCSPMKGHSHVYWYRQLPEEGLKFMVYLQKENIIDESGMPKERFSAEFPKEGPSILRIQQVVRGDSAAYFCASLTRRDTEAFFGQGTRLTVV.

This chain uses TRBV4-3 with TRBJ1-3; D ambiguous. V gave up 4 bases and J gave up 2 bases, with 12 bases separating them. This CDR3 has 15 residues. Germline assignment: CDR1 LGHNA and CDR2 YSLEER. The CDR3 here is CASSLSTEAGNTIYF. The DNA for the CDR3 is TGCGCCAGCAGCCTTTCAACCGAGGCTGGAAACACCATATATTTT.

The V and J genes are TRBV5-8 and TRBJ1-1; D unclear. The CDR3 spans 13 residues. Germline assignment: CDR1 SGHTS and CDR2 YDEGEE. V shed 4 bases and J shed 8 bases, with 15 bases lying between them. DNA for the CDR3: TGTGCCAGCAGCCGCGGCGGCAGCCCCGAAGCTTTCTTT. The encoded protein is CASSRGGSPEAFF.

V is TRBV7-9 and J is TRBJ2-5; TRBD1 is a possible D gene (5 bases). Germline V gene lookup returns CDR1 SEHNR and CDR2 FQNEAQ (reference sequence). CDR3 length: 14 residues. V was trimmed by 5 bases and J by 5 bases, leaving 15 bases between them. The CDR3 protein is CASSRRTLGETQYF. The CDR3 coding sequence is TGTGCCAGCAGCCGCCGGACACTCGGGGAGACCCAGTACTTC.

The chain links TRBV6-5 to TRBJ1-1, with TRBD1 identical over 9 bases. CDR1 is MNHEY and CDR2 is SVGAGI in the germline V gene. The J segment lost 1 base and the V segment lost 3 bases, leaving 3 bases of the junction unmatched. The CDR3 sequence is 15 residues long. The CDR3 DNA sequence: TGTGCCAGCAGTTATAACAGGGGGCCGAACACTGAAGCTTTCTTT. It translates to CASSYNRGPNTEAFF.